The clone carrying this T cell receptor (beta chain) showed up just a few times. Trimming stripped 2 bases from V and 2 bases from J, with 9 bases between. The CDR3 has 14 amino acids. Germline V gene data show CDR1 as MNHNY and CDR2 as SVGAGI (reference sequence). PCR was performed a second time for roughly 7 to 11 cycles using a sample-barcoded 5' primer and a J-beta primer mix. TCRdb reprocessed the 5' RACE reads via MiXCR and lists one record per CDR3 protein. The data contain approximately 800,000 distinct CDR3 sequences, more than 45% of them singletons. This record comes from a study of blood T cells in healthy people across ages. About the study: Per two T cells, about one barcoded beta molecule was captured through template switching.

The chain is built from TRBV6-6 and TRBJ2-5, with TRBD2 as a possible D gene (6 bases). The specimen was blood. The TCR was taken from a man aged 25-40 years in good health. The CDR3 here is CASSYGGEQETQYF. The CDR3 region has the DNA TGTGCCAGCAGTTACGGAGGGGAGCAAGAGACCCAGTACTTC.